A single sample gave rise to the 9 T cell receptor beta chains below, sequenced in a study of blood T cell repertoires in COVID-19. Using immunoSEQ multiplex PCR, the repertoire was profiled, and TCRdb retains in-frame clones only, with some absent. The sample yields 130,000 to 150,000 clones, 78% seen once. The sequenced sample consisted of peripheral blood. The source is a woman in her sixties with acute or convalescent COVID-19.

This chain links TRBV2 with TRBJ1-2; D ambiguous. The CDR3 runs to 12 residues. Germline lookup yields CDR1 SNHLY and CDR2 FYNNEI. V was clipped by 6 bases and J by 9 bases, with 14 bases between them. In DNA, the CDR3 is TGTGCCAGCAGAGTTCTGAGGGTTAGCTACACCTTC. This translates into CASRVLRVSYTF. The whole variable domain, remainder taken from reference TRBV2 and TRBJ1-2, is EPEVTQTPSHQVTQMGQEVILRCVPISNHLYFYWYRQILGQKVEFLVSFYNNEISEKSEIFDDQFSVERPDGSNFTLKIRSTKLEDSAMYFCASRVLRVSYTFGSGTRLTVV.

The chain carries TRBV5-1 and TRBJ2-2; TRBD1 agrees at 10 bases. Germline CDR1 reads SGHRS; CDR2 reads YFSETQ. J lost 4 bases, V lost 5 bases, and 2 bases had no gene match. This CDR3 region has 14 residues. DNA of the CDR3: TGCGCCAGCAGTCGGGACAGGGGCACCGGGGAGCTGTTTTTT. Translation gives CASSRDRGTGELFF.

There are a few counts of this clone. The chain joins TRBV29-1 to TRBJ2-2, with D tentatively TRBD1 (6 bases). Trimming left V 7 bases short and J 7 bases short, with 19 bases between. CDR1 is SQVTM and CDR2 is ANQGSEA in the germline V gene. The CDR3 consists of 14 residues. The DNA of the CDR3 is TGCAGCGGATCCCTCACCCGAGGGGGCGGGGAGCTGTTTTTT. This codes for CSGSLTRGGGELFF.

By share, this clone ranks as medium-sized. This chain uses TRBV5-8 with TRBJ2-1, with a possible D match to TRBD1 (7 bases). This CDR3 is built from 17 residues. Germline CDR1 reads SGHTS; CDR2 reads YDEGEE. V was pared by 6 bases and J by 8 bases, with 27 bases between. The CDR3 coding sequence is TGTGCCAGCACCCTCATGGGGGGACAGAGGCCCTTTGATGAGCAGTTCTTC. This codes for CASTLMGGQRPFDEQFF.

This sequence joins TRBV5-1 and TRBJ2-1; TRBD2 aligns across 7 bases. Per germline, CDR1 SGHRS and CDR2 YFSETQ. The CDR3 length is 15 residues. V lost 1 base, J lost 5 bases, and 6 bases stayed unmatched. The CDR3 is CASSLISGFNNEQFF. The CDR3 coding sequence is TGCGCCAGCAGCTTGATTAGCGGGTTTAACAATGAGCAGTTCTTC.

This chain joins TRBV10-2 and TRBJ2-3; D perhaps matches TRBD2 (6 bases). V was pared by 3 bases and J by 2 bases, with 12 bases between. The CDR3 is 15 residues long. Looked up from germline, CDR1 is WSHSY and CDR2 is SAAADI. The CDR3 loop reads CASSDERVVTDTQYF. CDR3 bases: TGCGCCAGCAGTGATGAGCGGGTGGTCACAGATACGCAGTATTTT.

The chain uses TRBV5-1 and TRBJ2-1; 12 bases align to TRBD2. The CDR3 length is 18 residues. V was clipped by 0 bases and J by 8 bases; unmatched bases: 12. Per the germline V gene, CDR1 is SGHRS and CDR2 is YFSETQ. The CDR3 loop reads CASSLAVKTSGRFDEQFF. CDR3 DNA sequence: TGCGCCAGCAGCTTGGCCGTGAAGACTAGCGGGAGATTTGATGAGCAGTTCTTC.

The J gene is TRBJ2-5, the V gene TRBV7-2, with 8 bases identical to TRBD2. With V trimmed by 5 bases and J by 2 bases, 10 bases remained unmatched. Looked up from germline, CDR1 is SGHTA and CDR2 is FQGNSA. The CDR3 has 16 amino acids. The CDR3 region has the DNA TGTGCCAGCAGCCGGGGGGTAGCGGGGAGGCAAGAGACCCAGTACTTC. It specifies CASSRGVAGRQETQYF.

CDR3: CSASYLPASYTF. CDR3 in DNA: TGCAGTGCTAGTTATCTCCCCGCGAGCTACACCTTC. The rearrangement joins TRBV20-1 to TRBJ1-2; D call uncertain. V was shortened by 3 bases and J by 9 bases, with 14 bases between the two germline ends. In germline, CDR1 is DFQATT, CDR2 SNEGSKA (reference sequence). The CDR3 covers 12 residues.